The sequence of this T cell receptor beta chain was determined in a study of blood T cell repertoires in COVID-19. Study-level information: Samples came from the United States, Italy and Spain, spanning acute and convalescent COVID-19.

This clone showed up just once. Produced via immunoSEQ multiplex PCR; TCRdb's table is partial and in-frame only. The sample lists tens of thousands of clones, more than 75% occurring once. The CDR3 is 14 residues long. Germline V gene lookup returns CDR1 SGHNT and CDR2 YENEEA. V lost 2 bases to trimming and J lost 3 bases, with 11 bases between them. The TCR sequence derives from a human donor in a cohort sampled during active COVID-19. The donor label of this sample is uncertain. V and J are TRBV11-3 and TRBJ2-7; D unresolved. The sample was peripheral blood. CDR3 DNA: TGTGCCAGCAGCTTAAGATGGCTCCGCTACGAGCAGTACTTC. Protein: CASSLRWLRYEQYF.